These 5 T cell receptor beta chains were all obtained from the same sample, sequenced in a study of beta chain features in type 1 diabetes. As every portion of the isolated RNA was reverse transcribed, the sequencing read expressed TCRB transcripts. Sequencing was performed with immunoSEQ multiplex PCR; in TCRdb, only in-frame clones are kept and a portion is missing. The sample contains approximately 400,000 clones, roughly 15% of which appear only once. The sample taken for sequencing was naive CD4+ T cells from blood. The receptors originated from a woman between 18 and 30 years old in good health.

There are a few counts of this clone. V and J are TRBV7-9 and TRBJ2-1, with D possibly TRBD2 on 5 matching bases. Between the trimmed V and J ends, which lost 7 bases and 10 bases, there was a span of 11 bases. Germline V lookup: CDR1 SEHNR, CDR2 FQNEAQ (reference sequence). CDR3 length equals 11 residues. The CDR3 region has the DNA TGTGCCAGCACCCGGGATGGGGAGCAGTTCTTC. Translation gives CASTRDGEQFF. Together with reference TRBV7-9 and TRBJ2-1, the CDR3 gives the full variable domain: DTGVSQNPRHKITKRGQNVTFRCDPISEHNRLYWYRQTLGQGPEFLTYFQNEAQLEKSRLLSDRFSAERPKGSFSTLEIQRTEQGDSAMYLCASTRDGEQFFGPGTRLTVL.

V usage is TRBV28 and J usage is TRBJ2-3, with TRBD2 identical over 13 bases. Germline loops: CDR1 MDHEN, CDR2 SYDVKM. The CDR3 is made up of 17 amino acids. J was trimmed by 2 bases and V by 6 bases; bases with no gene match: 8. CDR3 region: CASSSEGLAGFTDTQYF. CDR3 bases: TGTGCCAGCAGCTCCGAGGGACTAGCGGGGTTCACAGATACGCAGTATTTT.

The chain uses TRBV11-2 and TRBJ2-7; TRBD2 aligns across 10 bases. The V gene's germline CDR1 is SGHAT and CDR2 FQNNGV. CDR3 size: 14 residues. The V gene end was trimmed by 7 bases and the J gene end by 1 base; junction bases not matched to a gene: 4. The CDR3 is CASIRTSGSYEQYF. As DNA, the CDR3 is TGTGCCAGCATCAGGACTAGCGGTTCCTACGAGCAGTACTTC.

This clone turned up a few times. The V gene is TRBV4-1, the J gene TRBJ1-5; no definite D call. The CDR3 extends over 14 amino acids. V was pared by 6 bases and J by 3 bases, with 12 bases between. CDR1 is MGHRA, CDR2 YSYEKL, per germline. The CDR3: CASRPHGDNQPQHF. CDR3 in DNA: TGCGCCAGCAGACCGCACGGGGACAATCAGCCCCAGCATTTT.

The chain is built from TRBV27 and TRBJ1-5; 8 nucleotides match TRBD1. Germline-derived CDR1 and CDR2 are MNHEY and SMNVEV (reference sequence). There are 15 residues in the CDR3. The junction had 5 bases not matched to a gene; V was cut back by 5 bases and J by 2 bases. CDR3 region: CASSGRGQGNQPQHF. CDR3 coding DNA: TGTGCCAGCAGTGGCAGGGGGCAAGGCAATCAGCCCCAGCATTTT.